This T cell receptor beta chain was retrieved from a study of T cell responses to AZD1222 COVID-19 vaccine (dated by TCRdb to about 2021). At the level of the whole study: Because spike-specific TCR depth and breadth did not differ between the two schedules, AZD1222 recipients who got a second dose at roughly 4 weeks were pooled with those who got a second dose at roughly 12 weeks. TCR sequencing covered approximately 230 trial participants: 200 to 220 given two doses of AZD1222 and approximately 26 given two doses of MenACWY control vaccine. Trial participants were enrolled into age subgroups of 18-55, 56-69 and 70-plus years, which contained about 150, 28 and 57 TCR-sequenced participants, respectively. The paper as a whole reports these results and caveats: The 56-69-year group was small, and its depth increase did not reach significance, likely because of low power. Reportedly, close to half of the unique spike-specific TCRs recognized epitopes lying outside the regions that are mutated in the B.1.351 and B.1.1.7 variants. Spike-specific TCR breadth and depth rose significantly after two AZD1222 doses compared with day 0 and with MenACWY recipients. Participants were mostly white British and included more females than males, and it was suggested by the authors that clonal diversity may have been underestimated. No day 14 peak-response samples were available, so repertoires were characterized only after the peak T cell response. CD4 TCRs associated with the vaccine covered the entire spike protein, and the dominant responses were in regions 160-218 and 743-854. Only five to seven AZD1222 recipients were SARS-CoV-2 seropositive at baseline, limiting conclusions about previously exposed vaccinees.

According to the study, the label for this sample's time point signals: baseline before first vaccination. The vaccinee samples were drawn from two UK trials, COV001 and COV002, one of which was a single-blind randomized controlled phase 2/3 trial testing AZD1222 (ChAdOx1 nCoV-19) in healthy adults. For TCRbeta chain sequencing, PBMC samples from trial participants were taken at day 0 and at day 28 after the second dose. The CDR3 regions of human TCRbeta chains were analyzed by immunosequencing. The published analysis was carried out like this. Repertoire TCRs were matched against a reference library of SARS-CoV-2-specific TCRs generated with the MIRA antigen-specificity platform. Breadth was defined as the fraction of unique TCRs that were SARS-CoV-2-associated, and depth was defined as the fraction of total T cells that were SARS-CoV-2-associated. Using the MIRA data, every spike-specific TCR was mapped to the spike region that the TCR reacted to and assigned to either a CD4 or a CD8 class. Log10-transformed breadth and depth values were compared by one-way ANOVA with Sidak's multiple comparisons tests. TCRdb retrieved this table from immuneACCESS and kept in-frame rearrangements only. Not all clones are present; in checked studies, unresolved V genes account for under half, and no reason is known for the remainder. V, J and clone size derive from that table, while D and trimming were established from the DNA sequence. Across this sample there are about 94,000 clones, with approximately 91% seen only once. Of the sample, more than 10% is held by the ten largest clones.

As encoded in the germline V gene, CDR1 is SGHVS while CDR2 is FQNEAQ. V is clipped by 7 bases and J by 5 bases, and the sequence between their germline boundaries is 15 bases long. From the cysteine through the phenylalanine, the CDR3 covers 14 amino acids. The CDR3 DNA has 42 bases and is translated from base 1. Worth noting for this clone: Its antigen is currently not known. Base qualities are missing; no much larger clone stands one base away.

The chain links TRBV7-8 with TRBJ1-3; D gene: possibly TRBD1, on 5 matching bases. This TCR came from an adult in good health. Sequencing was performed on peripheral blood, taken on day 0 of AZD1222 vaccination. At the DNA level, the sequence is TGTGCCAGCACCAATGCAGGGATGAGAAACACCATATATTTT. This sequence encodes CASTNAGMRNTIYF.